The TCR beta chain described here comes from a study of CD8 T cells in Susac syndrome. This CDR3 region has 15 residues. The J segment lost 2 bases and the V segment lost 4 bases, leaving 3 bases of the junction unmatched. Points from the study as a whole: The CD4+ T cell repertoires of Susac syndrome were found to show no clonal expansion.

Random hexamers served to reverse transcribe about 0.5 to 1 ug RNA. Coverage of TCR beta CDR3 amplification by immunoSEQ multiplex PCR extended to 54 Vbeta and 13 Jbeta. TCRdb independently ran MiXCR on the immunoSEQ multiplex PCR reads; one entry per CDR3 protein. The sample has around 170,000 distinct CDR3 sequences, approximately 94% seen once. Comments on this clonotype: Its target is not known.

This sequence joins TRBV12-3 or TRBV12-4 and TRBJ2-7; 12 bases are a match to TRBD2. The sample consisted of CD4+ T cells from PBMCs. The sequence derives from a human donor with Susac syndrome. The CDR3 protein is CASSSLAGGPYEQYF. Here the CDR3 DNA reads TGTGCCAGCAGTTCCCTAGCGGGGGGGCCCTACGAGCAGTACTTC.